This TCR beta chain was recovered during a study of T cells after yellow fever vaccination. There are a few counts of this clonotype. Findings of the study overall: Reappearing after the booster were most of the clones from primary vaccination (approximately 96% CD4, 88% CD8). By day 5 rather than day 15, the secondary response had peaked, though it was weaker.

The ends lost 8 bases at V and 2 bases at J; junction bases unmatched: 15. The germline gives CDR1 ENHRY, CDR2 SYGVKD. The CDR3 covers 17 residues. By 5'RACE template switching, TCR cDNA was produced, with a universal primer site and UMIs added in the process. TCRdb passed the 5' RACE reads through MiXCR, listing each CDR3 protein once. The data contain some 54,000 distinct CDR3 sequences, 5% to 8.5% of them singletons. Sequenced material: CD8+ T cells not binding an NS4B(214-222) dextramer, sorted from PBMCs, taken 45 days after the first yellow fever vaccination. The TCR was taken from a man aged 18 to 35 who received the YFV17D yellow fever vaccine. The genes are TRBV10-3 and TRBJ2-5, with TRBD1 matching 9 bases. CDR3 loop: CAIGPTGGLLIQETQYF. DNA for the CDR3: TGTGCCATCGGTCCGACAGGGGGACTTCTAATTCAAGAGACCCAGTACTTC.